This T cell receptor beta chain comes out of a study of T-cell reconstitution after alpha-beta-depleted transplantation in children. The study, taken as a whole, reports: The main origin of T-cell counts and diversity one year after transplant was newly produced T cells. It was reported that alpha-beta T cells came from several hundred expanded graft clones (about two months after transplant). The high TCRbeta diversity at day 60 in some patients came from surviving recipient T cells and thymic progenitors.

Preparation of the TCRbeta library was carried out with unique molecular identifiers. Using its own MiXCR run on the PCR reads, TCRdb lists one record per CDR3 protein. The profile shows some 78,000 distinct CDR3 sequences, 13% to 15% of them singletons. This clonotype was recorded at least ten times. Antigen unknown. Trimming pared 4 bases from V and 2 bases from J, leaving 12 bases between. Germline-derived CDR1 and CDR2 are SGHTA and FQGNSA. There are 14 residues in the CDR3. Sequencing used PBMCs, mostly from graft donor cells, obtained 180 days after TCRalphabeta/CD19-depleted stem cell transplant. This TCR came from a male patient aged 2-15 years who had a stem cell transplant for acute lymphoblastic leukemia, so the T cells may come from the graft donor. The gene calls are TRBV7-2 and TRBJ2-7; D gene uncertain. The CDR3 loop is CASSSVPGTYEQYF. The DNA for the CDR3 is TGTGCCAGCAGCTCCGTCCCCGGCACCTACGAGCAGTACTTC.